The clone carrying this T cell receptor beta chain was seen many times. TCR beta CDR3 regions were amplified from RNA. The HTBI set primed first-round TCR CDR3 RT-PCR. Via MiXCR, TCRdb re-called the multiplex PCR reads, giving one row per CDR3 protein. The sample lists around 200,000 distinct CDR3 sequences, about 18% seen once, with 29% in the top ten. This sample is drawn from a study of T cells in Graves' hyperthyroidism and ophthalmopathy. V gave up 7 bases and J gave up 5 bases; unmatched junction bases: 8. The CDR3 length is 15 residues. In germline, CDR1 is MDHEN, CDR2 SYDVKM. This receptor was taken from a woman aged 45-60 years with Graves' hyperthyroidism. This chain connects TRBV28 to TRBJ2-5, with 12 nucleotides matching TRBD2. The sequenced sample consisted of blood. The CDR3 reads CASNIGLAGIETQYF. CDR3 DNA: TGTGCCAGCAACATCGGACTAGCGGGGATTGAGACCCAGTACTTC.